A selection of T cell receptor beta chains follows, all from one sample in a study of cytomegalovirus exposure and HLA in healthy donors. Sequencing used immunoSEQ multiplex PCR; TCRdb keeps in-frame clones, though not all of them. The repertoire holds 150,000 to 200,000 clones, around four fifths seen once, with under 2% in the top ten. The sample was PBMCs. The receptor source for this set is a man aged 35 to 55 in good health and CMV-seropositive. CDR3s include the opening cysteine and the closing phenylalanine or tryptophan. A D gene is named only where the DNA matches it firmly. The listing skips clone size in some rows; elsewhere it reads once, few, many or a size class.

j_call clone_size d_call v_call cdr3_nt cdr3_aa
TRBJ2-7 . TRBD1 TRBV7-7 TGTGCTAGCAGCCCGGGGACAGGAACCTTGCACGAGCAGTACTTC CASSPGTGTLHEQYF
TRBJ1-1 . . TRBV6-1 TGTGCCAGCAGTGAAAACGATCGGGATGAAGCTTTCTTT CASSENDRDEAFF
TRBJ1-1 . . TRBV27 TGTGCCAGCAGTTTCGGGAAGAACACTGAAGCTTTCTTT CASSFGKNTEAFF
TRBJ1-1 . . TRBV7-9 TGTGCCAGCAGCCCACCCCGGGAGGGTTTGAACACTGAAGCTTTCTTT CASSPPREGLNTEAFF
TRBJ2-5 few . TRBV2 TGTGCCAGCAACAGGATATGGGCCCAAGAGACCCAGTACTTC CASNRIWAQETQYF
TRBJ1-1 few . TRBV5-1 TGCGCCAGCAGCTTGTCAGCAGGGTACACTGAAGCTTTCTTT CASSLSAGYTEAFF
TRBJ1-5 . . TRBV27 TGTGCCAGCAGTTGGACAGCTTATCAGCCCCAGCATTTT CASSWTAYQPQHF
TRBJ2-7 . TRBD2 TRBV7-6 TGTGCCAGCAGTCCACCCCCAGGAAGCGGGACCTCCTACGAGCAGTACTTC CASSPPPGSGTSYEQYF
TRBJ2-1 . . TRBV6-1 TGTGCCAGCAGTGAAGAACCAGGTTACAATGAGCAGTTCTTC CASSEEPGYNEQFF
TRBJ2-6 once . TRBV7-2 TGTGCCAGCAGCTTACCATACAGAGAGTACTCTGGGGCCAACGTCCTGACTTTC CASSLPYREYSGANVLTF
TRBJ2-1 . . TRBV29-1 TGCAGCGTTGGTCGGGGGAATGAGCAGTTCTTC CSVGRGNEQFF
TRBJ1-3 once TRBD1 TRBV6-1 TGTGCCAGCAGTCGGGACAGAACCTCTGGAAACACCATATATTTT CASSRDRTSGNTIYF
TRBJ1-5 . . TRBV19 TGTGCCAGTAGTATATATCGCGGGTTAAGCAATCAGCCCCAGCATTTT CASSIYRGLSNQPQHF
TRBJ1-5 . . TRBV11-2 TGTGCCAGCAGCTTGGACAGTGGTAGTCAGCCCCAGCATTTT CASSLDSGSQPQHF
TRBJ1-1 . . TRBV7-8 TGTGCCAGCAGCTACCGGGGTAACACTGAAGCTTTCTTT CASSYRGNTEAFF
TRBJ2-3 . . TRBV9 TGTGCCAGCAGCGTGGAGGGAGGCTACACAGATACGCAGTATTTT CASSVEGGYTDTQYF
TRBJ2-5 . . TRBV4-1 TGCGCCAGCAGCCAAGATTGGGGGGAGCGGGAGACCCAGTACTTC CASSQDWGERETQYF
TRBJ1-2 . . TRBV25-1 TGTGCCAGCAGTTGGGCAGAGAGTAACTATGGCTACACCTTC CASSWAESNYGYTF
TRBJ2-5 . TRBD1 TRBV19 TGTGCCAGTAGTATTACAGGGGGGCAGGAGACCCAGTACTTC CASSITGGQETQYF
TRBJ2-7 . . TRBV27 TGTGCCAGCAGTTTGTTCGCGGCGACTAGCTCCTACGAGCAGTACTTC CASSLFAATSSYEQYF
TRBJ2-5 . . TRBV30 TGTGCCTGGAGTGTAAAGGCCGGCGGGGAGACCCAGTACTTC CAWSVKAGGETQYF
TRBJ2-1 . TRBD1 TRBV5-6 TGTGCCAGCAGCTTAGGGACAGAGGGTCCCGTGTTCTTC CASSLGTEGPVFF
TRBJ1-2 . . TRBV11-1 TGTGCCAGCAGCTTTCCAGGCTATGGCTACACCTTC CASSFPGYGYTF
TRBJ1-1 . . TRBV5-1 TGCGCCAGCAGCCCTCGTGGCGGGAACACTGAAGCTTTCTTT CASSPRGGNTEAFF
TRBJ2-3 . TRBD2 TRBV5-8 TGTGCCAGCAGCTCCGGGACTAGCGGAGGCACAGATACGCAGTATTTT CASSSGTSGGTDTQYF
TRBJ2-3 . TRBD1 TRBV2 TGTGCCAGCAGTGAACCAGGGGGCGCGACGGATACGCAGTATTTT CASSEPGGATDTQYF
TRBJ1-3 . . TRBV30 TGTGCCTGGAGTCCTACAGGGCCCTCTGGAAACACCATATATTTT CAWSPTGPSGNTIYF
TRBJ2-7 . . TRBV7-9 TGTGCCAGCAGCCCCAAGACAGCAAGGGGTTACGAGCAGTACTTC CASSPKTARGYEQYF
TRBJ1-1 . . TRBV9 TGTGCCAGCAGCCCCCAGACAGGCAACACTGAAGCTTTCTTT CASSPQTGNTEAFF
TRBJ2-4 . TRBD2 TRBV7-9 TGTGCCAGCAGCTTACTCGCGGGAGAAGGTAACATTCAGTACTTC CASSLLAGEGNIQYF
TRBJ2-7 . . TRBV28 TGTGCCAGCAGTTTATACCGAGGTCTCGAGCAGTACTTC CASSLYRGLEQYF
TRBJ2-1 . TRBD1 TRBV10-3 TGTGCCATCAGTGAGGTGCCAGGGGGCAGTTCGAGCGAATTCTTC CAISEVPGGSSSEFF
TRBJ1-1 . . TRBV5-1 TGCGCCAGCAGCTTCTCCAGGAACACTGAAGCTTTCTTT CASSFSRNTEAFF
TRBJ1-2 . . TRBV2 TGTGCCAGCAGTGCCAAGACGGGGGCTAACTATGGCTACACCTTC CASSAKTGANYGYTF
TRBJ1-2 . TRBD1 TRBV29-1 TGCAGCGTTGGGGACAGGGGCCGCAACTATGGCTACACCTTC CSVGDRGRNYGYTF
TRBJ2-5 . . TRBV6-5 TGTGCCAGCAGCGCCCGCGGGGCTAGGGAGACCCAGTACTTC CASSARGARETQYF
TRBJ2-1 . . TRBV7-2 TGTGCCACGGGGGGCCTTAGCTCCTACAATGAGCAGTTCTTC CATGGLSSYNEQFF
TRBJ2-7 . TRBD2 TRBV11-2 TGTGCCAGCAGATTAGGGACTACCTACGAGCAGTACTTC CASRLGTTYEQYF
TRBJ2-7 . . TRBV5-1 TGCGCCAGCAGCAGGGGGAGCATCTCCTCCTACGAGCAGTACTTC CASSRGSISSYEQYF
TRBJ1-5 . TRBD1 TRBV28 TGTGCCAGCAGTCTACGTGCGGGACAGGGAAATCAGCCCCAGCATTTT CASSLRAGQGNQPQHF
TRBJ2-5 . . TRBV10-3 TGTGCCATCAGACAAGGACAGAAAGAGACCCAGTACTTC CAIRQGQKETQYF
TRBJ2-1 . TRBD1 TRBV29-1 TGCAGCGTTGGGGGGATAGGGGGCGAGTTTAATGAGCAGTTCTTC CSVGGIGGEFNEQFF